The rows below give T cell receptor beta chains drawn from one sample of a study of T-cell reconstitution after alpha-beta-depleted transplantation in children. TCRdb recomputed calls from the PCR reads with MiXCR, one row per CDR3 protein. Of about 980,000 distinct CDR3 sequences in the sample, under 30% are singletons; the top ten hold about 28%. Specimen: PBMCs, mostly from graft donor cells, collected 360 days after TCRalphabeta/CD19-depleted stem cell transplant. These receptors all come from a boy under two years old who had a stem cell transplant for SCID, so the T cells may come from the graft donor. Both conserved end residues are part of each CDR3. A D gene is named only where the DNA matches it firmly. Only some rows state a clone size, as once, few, many or a class for expanded clones.

TRBV29-1	TRBJ2-7	.	TRBD1	15	CSVQDYGTGTYEQYF	TGCAGCGTTCAAGACTACGGGACAGGGACCTACGAGCAGTACTTC
TRBV12-3/TRBV12-4	TRBJ2-3	.	.	15	CASSYGGDSTDTQYF	TGTGCCAGCAGTTATGGGGGCGATAGCACAGATACGCAGTATTTT
TRBV5-1	TRBJ1-1	once	.	15	CASSLELGSLRPAFF	TGCGCCAGCAGCTTGGAACTCGGCAGCTTAAGGCCAGCTTTCTTT
TRBV6-2/TRBV6-3	TRBJ2-1	few	.	14	CASSYSGQYNEQFF	TGTGCCAGCAGTTACTCGGGGCAGTACAATGAGCAGTTCTTC
TRBV12-3/TRBV12-4	TRBJ2-7	few	.	15	CASAPMGTRVNEQYF	TGTGCCAGCGCGCCTATGGGGACCAGGGTGAACGAGCAGTACTTC
TRBV11-2	TRBJ2-7	.	TRBD1	17	CASSFGPTTGIPYEQYF	TGTGCCAGCAGCTTCGGTCCGACGACAGGGATCCCCTACGAGCAGTACTTC
TRBV24-1	TRBJ2-6	.	.	15	CATEARGNGANVLTF	TGTGCCACGGAGGCCCGAGGTAACGGGGCCAACGTCCTGACTTTC
TRBV7-8	TRBJ2-1	few	.	12	CASSQLPGRQFF	TGTGCCAGCAGCCAGCTACCAGGGCGGCAGTTCTTC
TRBV12-3/TRBV12-4	TRBJ2-7	.	.	14	CASSYGTTSYEQYF	TGTGCCAGCAGTTACGGGACAACTTCCTACGAGCAGTACTTC
TRBV20-1	TRBJ2-5	.	.	15	CSGDKLRRRTETQYF	TGCAGTGGGGACAAATTGAGGCGTCGGACGGAGACCCAGTACTTC
TRBV7-2	TRBJ2-3	few	TRBD2	14	CARRTSGVSDTQYF	TGTGCCAGAAGGACTAGCGGGGTATCAGATACGCAGTATTTT
TRBV5-1	TRBJ1-1	many	.	13	CASSRNMGTEAFF	TGCGCCAGCAGCAGAAATATGGGCACTGAAGCTTTCTTT
TRBV28	TRBJ2-7	few	.	14	CASSFGVSPYEQYF	TGTGCCAGCAGTTTCGGCGTCAGCCCCTACGAGCAGTACTTC
TRBV20-1	TRBJ2-7	.	.	13	CSASYRVGYEQYF	TGCAGTGCTAGTTACAGGGTGGGCTACGAGCAGTACTTC
TRBV5-1	TRBJ1-3	.	.	13	CASSPPTGNTIYF	TGCGCCAGCAGCCCCCCGACCGGAAACACCATATATTTT
TRBV29-1	TRBJ2-3	many	.	12	CSVEMTADTQYF	TGCAGCGTTGAAATGACGGCAGATACGCAGTATTTT
TRBV4-1	TRBJ2-3	few	.	16	CASSSSRLGGADTQYF	TGCGCCAGCAGTTCCAGCCGACTAGGAGGGGCAGATACGCAGTATTTT
TRBV6-6	TRBJ1-5	.	.	13	CASSYSIYQPQHF	TGTGCCAGCAGTTACTCGATTTATCAGCCCCAGCATTTT
TRBV11-2	TRBJ1-1	.	.	13	CASSLGAYTEAFF	TGTGCCAGCAGCTTAGGGGCATACACTGAAGCTTTCTTT
TRBV29-1	TRBJ1-1	.	.	13	CSVEDTSRTEAFF	TGCAGCGTTGAAGATACTAGCCGCACTGAAGCTTTCTTT
TRBV7-2	TRBJ2-1	once	.	15	CASSADREVNDEQFF	TGTGCCAGCAGCGCAGACAGGGAGGTAAACGATGAGCAGTTCTTC
TRBV7-2	TRBJ2-7	.	TRBD2	16	CASSLTLAGGSYEQYF	TGTGCCAGCAGCTTGACACTAGCGGGGGGTTCTTACGAGCAGTACTTC
TRBV2	TRBJ2-4	.	TRBD2	17	CASSEEVAGIAKNIQYF	TGTGCCAGCAGTGAAGAGGTAGCGGGTATAGCCAAAAACATTCAGTACTTC
TRBV2	TRBJ1-4	.	.	11	CASGAGEKLFF	TGTGCCAGCGGGGCCGGCGAAAAACTGTTTTTT
TRBV27	TRBJ1-1	few	TRBD1	17	CASSSLTGKGMNTEAFF	TGTGCCAGCAGTTCCTTGACAGGGAAAGGGATGAACACTGAAGCTTTCTTT
TRBV7-8	TRBJ2-1	many	.	13	CASSGFVRNEQFF	TGTGCCAGCAGCGGCTTCGTCAGGAATGAGCAGTTCTTC
TRBV20-1	TRBJ2-7	.	TRBD1	13	CSALDRGPYEQYF	TGCAGTGCTCTGGACAGGGGGCCTTACGAGCAGTACTTC
TRBV7-9	TRBJ1-2	few	.	17	CASSLASGIFQRAGYTF	TGTGCCAGCAGCTTAGCGTCCGGGATCTTCCAGAGGGCTGGCTACACCTTC
TRBV19	TRBJ2-5	few	.	16	CASSPPEGGALGTQYF	TGTGCCAGTAGCCCACCTGAGGGGGGGGCCTTAGGGACCCAGTACTTC
TRBV25-1	TRBJ2-2	few	.	14	CASRKNRNTGELFF	TGTGCCAGCAGGAAGAACAGGAACACCGGGGAGCTGTTTTTT
TRBV2	TRBJ2-4	.	.	15	CASVLDGTAKNIQYF	TGTGCCAGCGTTTTGGACGGGACTGCCAAAAACATTCAGTACTTC
TRBV7-9	TRBJ2-3	few	TRBD2	17	CASSSPIAGLSTDTQYF	TGTGCCAGCAGCTCTCCCATAGCGGGGCTTAGCACAGATACGCAGTATTTT